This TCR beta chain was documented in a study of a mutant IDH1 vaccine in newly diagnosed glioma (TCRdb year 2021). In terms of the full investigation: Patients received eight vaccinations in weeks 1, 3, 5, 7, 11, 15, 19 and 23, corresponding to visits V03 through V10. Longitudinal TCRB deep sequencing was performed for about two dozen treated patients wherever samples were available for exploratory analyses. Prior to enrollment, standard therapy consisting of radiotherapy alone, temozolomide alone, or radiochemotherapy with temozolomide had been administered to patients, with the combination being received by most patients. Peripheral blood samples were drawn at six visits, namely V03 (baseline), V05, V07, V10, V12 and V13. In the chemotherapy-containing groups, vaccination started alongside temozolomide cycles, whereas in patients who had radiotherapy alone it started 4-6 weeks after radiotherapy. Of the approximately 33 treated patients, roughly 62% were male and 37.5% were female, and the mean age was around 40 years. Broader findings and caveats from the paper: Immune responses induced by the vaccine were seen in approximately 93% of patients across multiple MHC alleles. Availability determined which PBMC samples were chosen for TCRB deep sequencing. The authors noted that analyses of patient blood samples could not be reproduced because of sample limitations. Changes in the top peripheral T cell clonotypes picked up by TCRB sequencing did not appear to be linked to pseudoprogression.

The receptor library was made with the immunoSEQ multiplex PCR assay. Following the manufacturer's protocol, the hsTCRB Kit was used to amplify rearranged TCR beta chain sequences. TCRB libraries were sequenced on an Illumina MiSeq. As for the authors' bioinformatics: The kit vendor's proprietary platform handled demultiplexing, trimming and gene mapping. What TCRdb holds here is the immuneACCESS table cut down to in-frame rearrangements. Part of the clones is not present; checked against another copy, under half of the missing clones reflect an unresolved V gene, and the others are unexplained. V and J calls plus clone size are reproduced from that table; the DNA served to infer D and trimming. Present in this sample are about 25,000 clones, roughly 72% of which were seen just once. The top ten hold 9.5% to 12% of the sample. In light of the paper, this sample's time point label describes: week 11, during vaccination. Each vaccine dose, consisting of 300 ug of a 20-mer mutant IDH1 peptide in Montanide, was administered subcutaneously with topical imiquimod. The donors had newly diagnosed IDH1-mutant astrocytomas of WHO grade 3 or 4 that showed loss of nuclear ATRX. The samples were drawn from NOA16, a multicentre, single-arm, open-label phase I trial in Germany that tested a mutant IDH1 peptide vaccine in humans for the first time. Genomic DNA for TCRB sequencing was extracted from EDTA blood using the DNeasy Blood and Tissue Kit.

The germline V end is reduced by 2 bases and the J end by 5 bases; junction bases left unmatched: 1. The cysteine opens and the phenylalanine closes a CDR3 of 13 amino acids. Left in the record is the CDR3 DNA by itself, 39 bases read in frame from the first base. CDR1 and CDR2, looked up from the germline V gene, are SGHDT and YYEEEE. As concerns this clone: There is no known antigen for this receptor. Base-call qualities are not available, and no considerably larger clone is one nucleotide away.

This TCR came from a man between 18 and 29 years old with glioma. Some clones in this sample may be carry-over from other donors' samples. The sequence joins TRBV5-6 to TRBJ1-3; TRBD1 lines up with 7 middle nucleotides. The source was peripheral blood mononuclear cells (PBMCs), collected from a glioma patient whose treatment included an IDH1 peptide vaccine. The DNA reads TGTGCCAGCAGCTTACAGGGGCGAAACACCATATATTTT. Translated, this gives CASSLQGRNTIYF.